This TCR beta chain comes out of a study of T cell repertoires in cytomegalovirus infection. Study-level background: HLA-C-restricted CMV epitopes, recently identified, and well-studied HLA-B-restricted ones were used by the study. Both a matching HLA type and CMV infection were indicated by public TCR beta signatures. General study findings and limits: Carriers of CMV and the relevant HLA type were discriminated by public TCR beta frequency. Within the response measured ex vivo, HLA-C-restricted CMV-specific TCR beta clonotypes were dominant.

TCRdb reprocessed the reads with MiXCR, giving one entry per CDR3 protein. The repertoire holds hundreds of thousands of distinct CDR3 sequences, with roughly 42% as singletons. This clonotype has a handful of counts. Its target is not known. The specimen comprised cultured PBMCs, sampled from culture after CMV antigen stimulation. The sequence was collected from a human donor in good health (CMV status not recorded). Some clones in this sample may be carry-over from other donors' samples.

CDR3 in DNA: TGTGCCAGCAGCTTAGGGACAGGGGAGTATGAAAAACTGTTTTTT. Protein product: CASSLGTGEYEKLFF. V and J are TRBV7-2 and TRBJ1-4, with 9 bases that match TRBD1. Germline V gene lookup returns CDR1 SGHTA and CDR2 FQGNSA. This CDR3 has 15 residues. V was clipped by 1 base and J by 6 bases; unmatched bases: 3.